This TCR beta chain was sequenced in a study of T cell responses to AZD1222 COVID-19 vaccine. Profiled with immunoSEQ multiplex PCR; TCRdb holds only in-frame clones, not every one. This sample yields approximately 110,000 clones, of which 92% are seen a single time; roughly 1.1% belongs to the top ten. The V end lost 2 bases, the J end lost 0 bases, and 11 bases lay between the germline ends. CDR3 length: 15 residues. From germline, CDR1 is SGHAT and CDR2 FQDESV (reference sequence). Sequences were derived from peripheral blood, sampled on day 0 of AZD1222 vaccination. The TCR originated in an adult in good health. The rearrangement joins TRBV11-1 to TRBJ2-7, with D tentatively TRBD1 (6 bases). The CDR3 sequence is CASSLFGTSSYEQYF. Written as DNA, the CDR3 is TGTGCCAGCAGCTTATTTGGGACAAGCTCCTACGAGCAGTACTTC.